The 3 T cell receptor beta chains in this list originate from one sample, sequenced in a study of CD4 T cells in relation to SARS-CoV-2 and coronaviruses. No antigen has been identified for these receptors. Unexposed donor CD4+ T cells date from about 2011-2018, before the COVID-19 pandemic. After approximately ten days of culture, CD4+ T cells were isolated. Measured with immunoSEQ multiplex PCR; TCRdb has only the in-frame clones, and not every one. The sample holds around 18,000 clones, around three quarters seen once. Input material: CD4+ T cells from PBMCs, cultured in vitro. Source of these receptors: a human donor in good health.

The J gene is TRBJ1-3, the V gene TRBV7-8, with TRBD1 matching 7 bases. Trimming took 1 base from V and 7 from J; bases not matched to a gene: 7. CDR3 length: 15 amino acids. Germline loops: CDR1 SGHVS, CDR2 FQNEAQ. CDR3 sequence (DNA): TGTGCCAGCAGCTTAGGCGTGACAGGGTCGAACACCATATATTTT. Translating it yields CASSLGVTGSNTIYF.

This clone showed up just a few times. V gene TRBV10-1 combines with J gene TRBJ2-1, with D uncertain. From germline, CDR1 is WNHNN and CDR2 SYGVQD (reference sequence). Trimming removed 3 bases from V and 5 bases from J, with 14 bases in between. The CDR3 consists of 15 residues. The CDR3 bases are TGCGCCAGCAGTGAAACTCCGGGCAGACACAATGAGCAGTTCTTC. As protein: CASSETPGRHNEQFF.

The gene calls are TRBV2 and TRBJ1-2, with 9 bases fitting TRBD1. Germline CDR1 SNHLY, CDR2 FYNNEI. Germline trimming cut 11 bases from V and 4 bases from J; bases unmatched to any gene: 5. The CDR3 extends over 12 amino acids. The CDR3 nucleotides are TGTGCCGAGGGGGACAGGGCCTATGGCTACACCTTC. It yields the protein CAEGDRAYGYTF.